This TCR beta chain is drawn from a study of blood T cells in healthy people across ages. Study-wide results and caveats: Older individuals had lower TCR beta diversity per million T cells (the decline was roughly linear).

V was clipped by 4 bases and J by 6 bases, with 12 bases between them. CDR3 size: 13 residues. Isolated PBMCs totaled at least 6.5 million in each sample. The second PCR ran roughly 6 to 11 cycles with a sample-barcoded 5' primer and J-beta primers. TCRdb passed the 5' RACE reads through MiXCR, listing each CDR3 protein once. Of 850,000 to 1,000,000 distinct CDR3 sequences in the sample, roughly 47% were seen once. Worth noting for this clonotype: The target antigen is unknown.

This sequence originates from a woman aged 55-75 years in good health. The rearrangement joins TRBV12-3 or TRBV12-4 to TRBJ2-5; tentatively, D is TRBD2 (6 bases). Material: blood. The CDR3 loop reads CASSWDWVQTQYF. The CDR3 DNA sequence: TGTGCCAGCAGTTGGGACTGGGTGCAGACCCAGTACTTC.